Reported below is one TCR beta chain. Its cognate antigen is unknown. It was approximately 9.7 ml of fresh peripheral blood that supplied the PBMCs. These data originate in a study of T cells in Graves' hyperthyroidism and ophthalmopathy. Study conclusions and caveats: Ophthalmopathy was model-predicted a median about 6 months pre-onset. Most thyroid clonotypes expanded above 0.001 appeared in blood too.

V was shortened by 4 bases and J by 7 bases, with 11 bases between the two germline ends. The CDR3 has 13 amino acids. Germline V gives CDR1 GTSNPN, CDR2 SVGIG (reference sequence). TCR beta CDR3 regions were amplified from RNA transcripts. The HTBI primer set served for first-round RT-PCR of the TCR CDR3. TCRdb re-called the multiplex PCR reads through MiXCR, storing one row per CDR3 protein. The sample gives around 690,000 distinct CDR3 sequences, 17% of which show up once; around 15% is in the top ten. This clonotype was obtained from a man aged 45-65 years with Graves' hyperthyroidism. The chain carries TRBV30 and TRBJ1-6; maybe TRBD1 (6 bases). The sequencing input was blood. The CDR3 DNA sequence: TGTGCCTGGACCGACAGGAAAAATTCACCCCTCCACTTT. Translated, it gives CAWTDRKNSPLHF.